Below, 10 T cell receptor beta chains from the same sample are listed, as sequenced in a study of regulatory T cells in long-lasting Graves disease. Time point noted: newly diagnosed GD, antithyroid drugs for less than 3 months. There was RNA extracted from PBMCs, and the TCR library was made from it. With iRepertoire HTBI primers and Arm-PCR of CDR3 regions, TCR beta libraries were built. TCRdb reprocessed the multiplex PCR reads with MiXCR, giving one entry per CDR3 protein. The sample holds 450,000 to 500,000 distinct CDR3 sequences, around 15% seen once. These same records also appear under a second study, on T cells in Graves' hyperthyroidism and ophthalmopathy.

The sample here was peripheral blood mononuclear cells (PBMCs), taken at new diagnosis, from a patient treated with antithyroid drugs. These receptors were collected from a man aged 40-49 years with Graves disease.

The chain combines TRBV6-5 with TRBJ2-3; D possibly corresponds to TRBD1 (5 bases). The CDR3 has 15 residues. Germline V gives CDR1 MNHEY, CDR2 SVGAGI. The ends were cut back, 4 bases at V and 4 bases at J, with 15 bases in the middle. The CDR3 DNA reads as TGTGCCAGCAGTTGGACGCATTGGGGCGCAGATACGCAGTATTTT. This translates into CASSWTHWGADTQYF.

This clonotype has ten or more counts. The chain uses TRBV20-1 and TRBJ2-2; 7 bases align to TRBD1. Germline trimming cut 3 bases from V and 2 bases from J; bases unmatched to any gene: 6. The CDR3 is made up of 15 amino acids. CDR1 DFQATT and CDR2 SNEGSKA come from the germline V gene (reference sequence). For the CDR3, the DNA is TGCAGTGCTAGTACAGGGGACCCAAACACCGGGGAGCTGTTTTTT. Translated, it gives CSASTGDPNTGELFF.

This clonotype was picked up many times. This sequence joins TRBV11-2 and TRBJ2-4, with 7 bases matching TRBD1. Germline V gene sequence: CDR1 SGHAT, CDR2 FQNNGV. The CDR3 sequence is 17 residues long. V lost 2 bases, J lost 0 bases, and 7 bases stayed unmatched. CDR3 in amino acids: CASSLPGQELAKNIQYF. The CDR3 region has the DNA TGTGCCAGCAGCTTACCTGGACAGGAACTAGCCAAAAACATTCAGTACTTC.

This clonotype has at least ten counts. The gene calls are TRBV10-3 and TRBJ2-5, with 15 bases identical to TRBD2. The J segment lost 5 bases and the V segment lost 6 bases, leaving 10 bases of the junction unmatched. This CDR3 contains 17 residues. Looked up from germline, CDR1 is ENHRY and CDR2 is SYGVKD. The CDR3 sequence is CAIRAGLAGGPGETQYF. The DNA for the CDR3 is TGTGCCATCAGGGCCGGACTAGCGGGAGGGCCGGGGGAGACCCAGTACTTC.

With regard to this clonotype: Being one base from a much bigger clone, this may be a read error. This chain joins TRBV6-1 and TRBJ2-1; a possible D gene is TRBD2 (5 bases). Germline values: CDR1 MNHNS, CDR2 SASEGT. This CDR3 has 14 residues. V lost 6 bases and J 9 bases, leaving 18 bases between the germline ends. DNA for the CDR3: TGTGCCAGCAGGTCGCTAGTGGGAGTAAGTGAGCAGTTCTTC. This translates into CASRSLVGVSEQFF.

The CDR3 DNA follows: TGTGCTAGTGGGGAAGGGCAAAACTCCTACAATGAGCAGTTCTTC. Amino acids: CASGEGQNSYNEQFF. This chain uses TRBV12-5 with TRBJ2-1, with D hard to call. Trimming took off 6 bases at V and 0 bases at J, with 12 bases between the two ends. Germline CDR1 LGHNT, CDR2 FRNRAP. This CDR3 has 15 amino acids.

This clonotype was seen many times. This chain connects TRBV12-3 or TRBV12-4 to TRBJ2-2, with D unclear. The CDR3 is made up of 12 amino acids. V was shortened by 5 bases and J by 7 bases, with 8 bases between the two germline ends. The CDR3 coding sequence is TGTGCCAGCAGTATAGTGGGCGGGGAGCTGTTTTTT. This gives the protein CASSIVGGELFF.

This clonotype was counted many times. The chain uses TRBV5-1 and TRBJ2-7; 11 bases fit TRBD2. This CDR3 has 17 residues. Germline trimming cut 0 bases from V and 4 bases from J; bases unmatched to any gene: 9. Germline loops: CDR1 SGHRS, CDR2 YFSETQ. For the CDR3, the DNA is TGCGCCAGCAGCTTGGACGGGACTAGCGGTGGGGGTTACGAGCAGTACTTC. Its translation: CASSLDGTSGGGYEQYF.

There are many counts of this clonotype. J is TRBJ2-3 and V is TRBV6-1; a possible D gene is TRBD1 (5 bases). The V end lost 6 bases, the J end lost 2 bases, and 15 bases lay between the germline ends. From germline, CDR1 is MNHNS and CDR2 SASEGT. CDR3 length: 15 residues. CDR3 amino acids: CASRPSRAPTDTQYF. The DNA of the CDR3 is TGTGCCAGCAGACCTTCCAGGGCCCCCACAGATACGCAGTATTTT.

This clonotype was recorded at least ten times. The gene calls are TRBV19 and TRBJ2-1; D possibly corresponds to TRBD2 (5 bases). V lost 5 bases and J 1 base, leaving 21 bases between the germline ends. The germline V gene encodes CDR1 LNHDA and CDR2 SQIVND (reference sequence). The CDR3 length is 18 residues. The CDR3 sequence: CASSPGLFKTLSYNEQFF. DNA for the CDR3: TGTGCCAGTAGTCCCGGACTCTTTAAGACCCTATCCTACAATGAGCAGTTCTTC.